Shown below are 17 T cell receptor beta chains from a single sample sequenced in a study of shared clonotypes between healthy human individuals. TCRdb's table, derived via immunoSEQ multiplex PCR, lists solely in-frame clones and lacks some. The table has 2 million to 2.5 million clones, around 95% seen once. Sequenced input: naive CD4+ T cells sorted from blood. Noted subset: CD45RA+ positively selected. Every receptor here comes from a man aged 18 to 35 in good health.

The V and J genes are TRBV6-1 and TRBJ2-7, with 8 bases that match TRBD1. The germline CDR1 and CDR2 sequences are MNHNS and SASEGT. The CDR3 contains 15 residues. J gave up 2 bases and V 3 bases, and 6 bases lay outside the gene matches. The CDR3, as DNA: TGTGCCAGCAGTGATCCTTGGACAGGGCCCTACGAGCAGTACTTC. Translating it yields CASSDPWTGPYEQYF.

The chain is built from TRBV28 and TRBJ1-2; no definite D call. Germline loops: CDR1 MDHEN, CDR2 SYDVKM. The ends were cut back, 5 bases at V and 8 bases at J, with 15 bases in the middle. This CDR3 region has 13 residues. In nucleotides, the CDR3 is TGTGCCAGCAGTCGTTGGGATCCCCGGGGCTACACCTTC. Its protein product is CASSRWDPRGYTF.

This clone was seen only once. This CDR3 is missing its conserved last phenylalanine or tryptophan, likely due to a read error. Because the CDR3's place on the DNA is in doubt, the DNA is left out and the CDR3 is given as listed by TCRdb. V is TRBV5-6 and J is TRBJ2-7; whether TRBD1, the table's D call, matches the DNA was not checked. The CDR3 comprises 11 residues, both ends counted. Germline V lookup: CDR1 SGHDT, CDR2 YYEEEE. Here the CDR3 reads CASSPRQGRLR.

The chain links TRBV2 to TRBJ2-3, with 12 bases identical to TRBD2. In germline, CDR1 is SNHLY, CDR2 FYNNEI. With V trimmed by 6 bases and J by 0 bases, 10 bases remained unmatched. This CDR3 is built from 18 residues. CDR3 nucleotide sequence: TGTGCCAGCAGGGGACGGACTAGCGGGAACGCTAGCACAGATACGCAGTATTTT. Protein: CASRGRTSGNASTDTQYF. The full variable domain, with the rest looked up from reference TRBV2 and TRBJ2-3, is EPEVTQTPSHQVTQMGQEVILRCVPISNHLYFYWYRQILGQKVEFLVSFYNNEISEKSEIFDDQFSVERPDGSNFTLKIRSTKLEDSAMYFCASRGRTSGNASTDTQYFGPGTRLTVL.

This chain joins TRBV6-5 and TRBJ2-3; D possibly corresponds to TRBD2 (5 bases). CDR1 and CDR2 from the germline V gene are MNHEY and SVGAGI. The ends were cut back, 7 bases at V and 5 bases at J, with 16 bases in the middle. The CDR3 is 14 residues long. CDR3 sequence reads: CASNERGLGDTQYF. For the CDR3, the DNA is TGTGCCAGCAACGAGAGAGGACTTGGAGATACGCAGTATTTT.

The chain is built from TRBV19 and TRBJ1-2, with a tentative D call TRBD1 (5 bases). The CDR3 has 14 amino acids. V gave up 7 bases and J gave up 4 bases, with 16 bases separating them. Germline CDR1 LNHDA, CDR2 SQIVND (reference sequence). CDR3 bases: TGTGCCAGTAAAGACCCGGGACTTGGCTATGGCTACACCTTC. Protein product: CASKDPGLGYGYTF. Using reference TRBV19 and TRBJ1-2 for the parts outside the CDR3, the full variable domain is DGGITQSPKYLFRKEGQNVTLSCEQNLNHDAMYWYRQDPGQGLRLIYYSQIVNDFQKGDIAEGYSVSREKKESFPLTVTSAQKNPTAFYLCASKDPGLGYGYTFGSGTRLTVV.

The CDR3 DNA follows: TGTGCCAGCAGCAGACAGGGGGTGGTTTATGGCTACACCTTC. It encodes CASSRQGVVYGYTF. The chain uses TRBV5-4 and TRBJ1-2; TRBD1 matches at 9 bases. The CDR3 totals 14 residues. Germline V lookup: CDR1 SGHNT, CDR2 YYREEE (reference sequence). V was clipped by 4 bases and J by 5 bases; unmatched bases: 6.

The gene calls are TRBV7-6 and TRBJ1-6; D ambiguous. V dropped 7 bases and J dropped 9 bases, with 13 bases sitting between them. Germline CDR1 and CDR2: SGHVS and FNYEAQ. The CDR3 extends over 13 amino acids. The CDR3 spells CASTASEGSPLHF. In DNA, the CDR3 is TGTGCCAGCACCGCTTCCGAGGGTTCACCCCTCCACTTT.

CDR3 sequence (DNA): TGCAGCGTTGAAGAGATCGGACAGGGAAACACTGAAGCTTTCTTT. This gives the protein CSVEEIGQGNTEAFF. The J gene is TRBJ1-1, the V gene TRBV29-1; 8 bases fit TRBD1. V shed 0 bases, J shed 2 bases, and the junction held 5 bases outside the gene matches. The CDR3 length is 15 residues. Germline values: CDR1 SQVTM, CDR2 ANQGSEA.

This sequence joins TRBV6-6 and TRBJ2-3; D remains unclear. Per the germline V gene, CDR1 is MNHNY and CDR2 is SVGAGI (reference sequence). CDR3 size: 12 residues. V was pared by 10 bases and J by 6 bases, with 14 bases between. CDR3 region: CATRRWGDTQYF. CDR3 bases: TGTGCCACGCGCAGATGGGGTGATACGCAGTATTTT.

In regard to this clone: The same CDR3 can be traced to other DNA sequences in this sample. The V gene is TRBV9, the J gene TRBJ1-2; no reliable D call. The CDR3 extends over 13 amino acids. V was clipped by 4 bases and J by 2 bases, with 9 bases between them. Germline CDR1 and CDR2: SGDLS and YYNGEE. CDR3 loop: CASSRDGNYGYTF. CDR3 DNA sequence: TGTGCCAGCAGCCGAGACGGGAACTATGGCTACACCTTC.

The chain has TRBV25-1 and TRBJ2-1; 9 nucleotides agree with TRBD1. The V gene end was trimmed by 8 bases and the J gene end by 1 base; junction bases not matched to a gene: 3. CDR3 length: 14 residues. CDR1 and CDR2 from the germline V gene are MGHDK and SYGVNS. The CDR3 nucleotides read TGTGCCAGCGTAGGACAGGGGTCCTACAATGAGCAGTTCTTC. This translates into CASVGQGSYNEQFF.

CDR3 coding DNA: TGTGCCAGCAGCTTGACGGACCGAAAGCTCGAGCAGTACTTC. Encoded protein: CASSLTDRKLEQYF. J is TRBJ2-7 and V is TRBV7-6; no definite D call. In germline, CDR1 is SGHVS, CDR2 FNYEAQ. The CDR3 sequence is 14 residues long. With 3 bases removed from V and 6 bases from J, the gap between germline ends came to 15 bases.

The chain links TRBV30 to TRBJ1-1; TRBD1 agrees at 9 bases. Germline assignment: CDR1 GTSNPN and CDR2 SVGIG (reference sequence). The V and J ends lost 6 bases and 1 base, in that order; junction bases with no gene match: 3. The CDR3 is 13 residues long. As DNA, the CDR3 is TGTGCCTGCTCGGGACAGGGGAACACTGAAGCTTTCTTT. This encodes CACSGQGNTEAFF. Supplemented by reference TRBV30 and TRBJ1-1, the full variable domain reads SQTIHQWPATLVQPVGSPLSLECTVEGTSNPNLYWYRQAAGRGLQLLFYSVGIGQISSEVPQNLSASRPQDRQFILSSKKLLLSDSGFYLCACSGQGNTEAFFGQGTRLTVV.

V gene TRBV5-1 combines with J gene TRBJ2-3; 11 bases line up with TRBD2. V shed 4 bases and J 3 bases; nucleotides not matched to a gene: 4. Per the germline V gene, CDR1 is SGHRS and CDR2 is YFSETQ. The CDR3 consists of 15 residues. The CDR3 DNA follows: TGCGCCAGCAGCATTAGCGGGAGGGGGACAGATACGCAGTATTTT. This gives the protein CASSISGRGTDTQYF.

The chain couples TRBV10-3 to TRBJ2-2, with D hard to call. The CDR3 covers 13 residues. Trimming stripped 2 bases from V and 6 bases from J, with 7 bases between. CDR1 and CDR2 (germline): ENHRY, SYGVKD. CDR3 sequence (DNA): TGTGCCATCAGTGAGGATGGGGCCGGGGAGCTGTTTTTT. The encoded protein is CAISEDGAGELFF.

The chain joins TRBV7-2 to TRBJ2-7, with D tentatively TRBD2 (6 bases). The germline CDR1 and CDR2 sequences are SGHTA and FQGNSA. This CDR3 comprises 14 residues. V lost 5 bases and J 2 bases, leaving 13 bases between the germline ends. CDR3 region: CASSPFGGTYEQYF. For the CDR3, the DNA is TGTGCCAGCAGCCCCTTTGGAGGGACCTACGAGCAGTACTTC. The entire variable domain, with the rest obtained from reference TRBV7-2 and TRBJ2-7, is as follows: GAGVSQSPSNKVTEKGKDVELRCDPISGHTALYWYRQSLGQGLEFLIYFQGNSAPDKSGLPSDRFSAERTGGSVSTLTIQRTQQEDSAVYLCASSPFGGTYEQYFGPGTRLTVT.